This T cell receptor (beta chain) was documented in a study of Graves' ophthalmopathy and Graves' hyperthyroidism. Germline CDR1 and CDR2: MNHEY and SVGAGI. This CDR3 is 15 amino acids long. Study results and limitations: Ophthalmopathy progression predictions by the model showed roughly 75% specificity and approximately 67% sensitivity. Most expanded clonotypes from thyroid (those above 0.001 frequency) were also found in blood.

Being free of ophthalmopathy for 18 months of follow-up defined stable hyperthyroidism. Out of around 9.4 ml of fresh peripheral blood, PBMCs were obtained. For repertoire sequencing, the TCR beta CDR3 regions were amplified from RNA transcripts. RT-PCR in the first round used HTBI primers; a second-round multiplex PCR followed. TCRdb redid the calling of the multiplex PCR reads with MiXCR, one entry per CDR3 protein. This sample has 500,000 to 700,000 distinct CDR3 sequences; over 20% occur once, and the top ten carry approximately 6.9%. The table lists this clonotype with many counts. No antigen is known for it. A junction boundary mismatches the germline segment, possibly from a read error.

The chain combines TRBV6-5 with TRBJ1-1; D unresolved. The receptor was derived from a woman younger than 30 with stable Graves' hyperthyroidism. Some clones in this sample may be carry-over from other donors' samples. The sequencing input was peripheral blood. CDR3 nucleotide sequence: TGTGCCAACAGTTACTCGGGTACGGTTACCCGTGGAGCTTTCTTT. Protein product: CANSYSGTVTRGAFF.